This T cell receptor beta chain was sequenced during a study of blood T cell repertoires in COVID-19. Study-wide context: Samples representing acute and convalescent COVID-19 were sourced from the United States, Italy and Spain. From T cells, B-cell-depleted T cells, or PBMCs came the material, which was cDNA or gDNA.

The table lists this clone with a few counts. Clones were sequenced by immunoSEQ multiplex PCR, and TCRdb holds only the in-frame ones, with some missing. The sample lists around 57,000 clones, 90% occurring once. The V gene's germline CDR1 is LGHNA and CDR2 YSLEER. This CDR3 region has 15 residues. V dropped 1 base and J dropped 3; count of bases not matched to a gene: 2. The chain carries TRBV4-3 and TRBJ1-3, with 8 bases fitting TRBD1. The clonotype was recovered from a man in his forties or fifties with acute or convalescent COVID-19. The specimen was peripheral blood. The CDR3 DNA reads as TGCGCCAGCAGCCAAGCTGGGACAGGTGGAAACACCATATATTTT. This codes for CASSQAGTGGNTIYF.